This T cell receptor (beta chain) was recorded in a study of long-term antiretroviral therapy in people with HIV. This clone was observed a single time. Its target is unknown. Survey-level immunoSEQ v3.0 assays were run. Some clones are missing from TCRdb's copy, which holds only in-frame ones; the method was immunoSEQ multiplex PCR. The top ten hold roughly 4.5% of the sample, which has about 17,000 clones, 75% to 85% seen once. Study findings and constraints: Diversity rose after ART but stayed below transplant donor controls. No data were available on ART adherence, viral resistance or therapy changes. Blood sampling spanned 2004 to 2017, possibly under older ART regimens.

The CDR3 covers 15 residues. V shed 5 bases, J shed 7 bases, and the junction held 8 bases outside the gene matches. CDR1 and CDR2 from the germline V gene are SGHRS and YFSETQ. The sequences come from unsorted PBMCs, collected 0.1 years before starting antiretroviral therapy. The V gene is TRBV5-1, the J gene TRBJ1-6, with 8 positions matching TRBD1. The receptor was derived from a man aged 18 to 30 with HIV. The CDR3 coding sequence is TGCGCCAGCAGGTACCGACAGGGGTTGAATTCACCCCTCCACTTT. This codes for CASRYRQGLNSPLHF.